This T cell receptor beta chain comes out of a study of vaccination effects on CD4 cells after COVID-19. The wider study: Sampling of two convalescent patients took place 16 days and one week prior to vaccination.

After removal of 3 bases from V and 5 bases from J, the junction contained 12 bases not matched to a gene. The CDR3 consists of 17 residues. Germline-derived CDR1 and CDR2 are SGHRS and YFSETQ. A roughly 10-day culture period preceded the isolation of CD4+ T cells. Half the medium was replaced with IL-2 medium on days 3 and 7. Notes on this clone: Antigen: not known.

Clones were read by immunoSEQ multiplex PCR, and TCRdb kept only the in-frame ones, dropping some. The sample has about 45,000 clones; about 70% are singletons. The V gene is TRBV5-1, the J gene TRBJ2-7, with 12 positions matching TRBD2. Sequenced here: CD4+ T cells from PBMCs cultured without peptide, sampled before COVID-19 vaccination. The sequence came from a human donor who had a prior SARS-CoV-2 infection. The CDR3 protein is CASSWGGLAGRRNEQYF. Here the CDR3 DNA reads TGCGCCAGCAGCTGGGGGGGACTAGCGGGCCGCCGGAACGAGCAGTACTTC.